This T cell receptor beta chain was profiled in a study of T cells in Graves' hyperthyroidism and ophthalmopathy. Findings of the study overall: Blood also held most thyroid clonotypes expanded beyond 0.001. Ophthalmopathy could be told apart from stable hyperthyroidism with a 13 V-J model.

To note about this clonotype: The antigen remains unidentified. A much bigger clone sits one base away, suggesting this may be a read error.

There are 16 residues in the CDR3. Germline CDR1 and CDR2: MNHNS and SASEGT. Trimming cost V 10 bases and J 2 bases; bases outside gene matches: 11. Diagnoses were established using clinical symptoms, serum thyroxine and TRAb, thyroid ultrasound and orbital computed tomography. The authors obtained PBMCs from more than 9.5 ml of fresh peripheral blood. TCR beta CDR3 region amplification was performed from RNA transcripts. In the first-round RT-PCR of the TCR CDR3, the HTBI primer set was used. One entry per CDR3 protein results from TCRdb running MiXCR on the multiplex PCR reads. Among around 500,000 distinct CDR3 sequences listed, approximately 15% were seen once.

This sequence was found in a woman younger than 30 with Graves' hyperthyroidism. This sequence joins TRBV6-1 and TRBJ2-3, with 11 bases identical to TRBD2. Material: blood. CDR3 residues: CANSHRLAGITDTQYF. The CDR3 nucleotides are TGTGCCAACAGCCACCGACTAGCGGGAATCACAGATACGCAGTATTTT.